This T cell receptor beta chain was captured in a study of T cells expressing NK-cell markers. The overall study: Sorted T-cell subsets CD3+CD56+NKG2C+, CD3+CD56+NKG2C- and CD3+CD56-NKG2C+ were TCR beta-sequenced. Study findings and constraints: More than 5 donors carried dominant NKG2C+ clonotypes that made up roughly 1.0-7.5% of their CD8+ T cells. These clonotypes additionally ranked first within the CD3+CD56-NKG2C+ fraction of a few donors.

The CDR3 is 14 amino acids. In the case of this clonotype: The antigen remains undetermined.

TCR beta cDNA was made by 5'RACE template switching with UMIs. TCRdb re-called the 5' RACE reads and catalogs CDR3 proteins one per entry, DNA excluded. The sample includes some 460,000 distinct CDR3 sequences. Sequenced: blood T cells: a sorted CD56 or NKG2C T cell subset, CD4+ or CD8+ T cells, or bulk PBMC T cells (not recorded which). This sequence originates from a woman aged 45-59 years in good health. The gene calls are TRBV12-3 or TRBV12-4 and TRBJ2-2. The CDR3 loop is CASSFVNRGGELFF.